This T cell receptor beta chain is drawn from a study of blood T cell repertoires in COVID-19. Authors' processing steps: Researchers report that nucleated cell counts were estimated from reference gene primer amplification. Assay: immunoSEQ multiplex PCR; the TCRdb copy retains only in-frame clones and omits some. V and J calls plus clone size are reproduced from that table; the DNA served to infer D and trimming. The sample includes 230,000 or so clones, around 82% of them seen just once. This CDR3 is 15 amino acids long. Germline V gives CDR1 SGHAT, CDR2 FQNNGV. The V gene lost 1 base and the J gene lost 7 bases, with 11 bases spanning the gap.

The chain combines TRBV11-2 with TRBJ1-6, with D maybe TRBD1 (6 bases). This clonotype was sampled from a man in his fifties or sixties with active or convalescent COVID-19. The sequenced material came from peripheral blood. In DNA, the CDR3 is TGTGCCAGCAGCTTAGGAGGGCAGGGGAATTCACCCCTCCACTTT. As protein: CASSLGGQGNSPLHF.